This T cell receptor (beta chain) appears in the sequencing data of a study of PD-1 blockade in classical Hodgkin lymphoma. Noted time point: cycle 4 day 1 (C4D1), after less than 7 weeks of nivolumab. Patients all relapsed after autologous stem cell transplantation, and there was variation in brentuximab vedotin exposure. About this clone itself: What it binds is not known.

The CDR3 is 14 amino acids. Trimming removed 4 bases at V and 4 bases at J, with 13 bases between. Germline CDR1 and CDR2: MNHEY and SVGAGI. Assay: immunoSEQ multiplex PCR; the TCRdb copy retains only in-frame clones and omits some. The sample has 20,000 to 25,000 clones, 72% seen once. Findings of the study overall: The baseline diversity of complete responders showed similarity to that of newly diagnosed patients. According to reports, newly diagnosed patients had lower baseline TCR diversity than healthy donors, and relapsed/refractory patients had lower baseline TCR diversity still. TCR diversity rose significantly by C4D1 in CD4+ but not CD8+ cells.

The TCR comes from a human donor with classical Hodgkin lymphoma. The chain couples TRBV6-5 to TRBJ1-2; D is uncertain. This material consisted of peripheral blood mononuclear cells (PBMCs), taken before the fourth cycle of nivolumab. The CDR3 nucleotides are TGTGCCAGCAGTTCCCCAGGCAGGCTCTATGGCTACACCTTC. Protein sequence: CASSSPGRLYGYTF.